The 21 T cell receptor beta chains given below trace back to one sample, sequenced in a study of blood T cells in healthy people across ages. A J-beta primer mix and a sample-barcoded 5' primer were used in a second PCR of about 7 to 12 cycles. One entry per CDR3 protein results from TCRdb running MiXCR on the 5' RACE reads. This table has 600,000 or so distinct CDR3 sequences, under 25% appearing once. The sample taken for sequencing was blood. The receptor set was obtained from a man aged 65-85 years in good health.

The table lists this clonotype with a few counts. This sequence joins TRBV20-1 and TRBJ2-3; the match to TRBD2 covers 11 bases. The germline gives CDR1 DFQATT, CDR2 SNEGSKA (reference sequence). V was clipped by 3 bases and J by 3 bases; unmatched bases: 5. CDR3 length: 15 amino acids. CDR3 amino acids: CSASTSGSITDTQYF. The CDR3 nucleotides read TGCAGTGCTAGCACTAGCGGGAGTATTACAGATACGCAGTATTTT.

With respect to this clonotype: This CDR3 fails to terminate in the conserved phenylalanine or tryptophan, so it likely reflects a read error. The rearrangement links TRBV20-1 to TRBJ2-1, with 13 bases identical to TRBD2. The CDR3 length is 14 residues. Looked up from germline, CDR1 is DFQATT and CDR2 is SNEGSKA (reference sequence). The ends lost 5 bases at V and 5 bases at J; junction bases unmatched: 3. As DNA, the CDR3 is TGCAGTGCTTCGACTAGCGGGGGGAACAATGAGCAGTTCCTC. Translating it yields CSASTSGGNNEQFL.

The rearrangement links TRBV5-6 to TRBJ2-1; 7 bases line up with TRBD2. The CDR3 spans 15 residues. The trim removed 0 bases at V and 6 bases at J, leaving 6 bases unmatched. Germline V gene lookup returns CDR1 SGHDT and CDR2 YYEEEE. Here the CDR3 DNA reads TGTGCCAGCAGCTTGGTTGGCGGGAGCGGCAATGAGCAGTTCTTC. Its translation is CASSLVGGSGNEQFF. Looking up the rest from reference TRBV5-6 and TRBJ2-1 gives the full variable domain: DAGVTQSPTHLIKTRGQQVTLRCSPKSGHDTVSWYQQALGQGPQFIFQYYEEEERQRGNFPDRFSGHQFPNYSSELNVNALLLGDSALYLCASSLVGGSGNEQFFGPGTRLTVL.

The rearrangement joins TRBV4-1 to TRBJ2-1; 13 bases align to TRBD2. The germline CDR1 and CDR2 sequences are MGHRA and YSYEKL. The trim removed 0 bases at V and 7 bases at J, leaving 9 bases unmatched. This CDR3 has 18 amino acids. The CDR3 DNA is TGCGCCAGCAGCCAAGAGCGAATTGGACTAGCGGGAGTTAATGAGCAGTTCTTC. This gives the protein CASSQERIGLAGVNEQFF.

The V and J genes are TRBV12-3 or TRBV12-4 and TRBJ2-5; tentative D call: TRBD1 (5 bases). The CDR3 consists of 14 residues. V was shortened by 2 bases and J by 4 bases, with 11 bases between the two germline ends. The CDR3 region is CASSLHPRVETQYF. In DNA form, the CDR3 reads TGTGCCAGCAGTTTACACCCCAGGGTAGAGACCCAGTACTTC.

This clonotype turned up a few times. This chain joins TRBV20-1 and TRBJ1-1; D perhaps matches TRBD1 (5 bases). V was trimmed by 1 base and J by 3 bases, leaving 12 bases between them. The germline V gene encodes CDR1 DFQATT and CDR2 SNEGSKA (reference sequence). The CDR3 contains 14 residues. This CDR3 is CSARVGTTYTEAFF. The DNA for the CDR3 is TGCAGTGCTAGAGTGGGGACCACCTACACTGAAGCTTTCTTT.

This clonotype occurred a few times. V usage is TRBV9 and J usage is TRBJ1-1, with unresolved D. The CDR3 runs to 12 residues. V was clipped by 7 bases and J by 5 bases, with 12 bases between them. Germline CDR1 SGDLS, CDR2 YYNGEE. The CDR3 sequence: CASGGWGTEAFF. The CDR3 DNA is TGTGCCAGCGGAGGCTGGGGTACTGAAGCTTTCTTT.

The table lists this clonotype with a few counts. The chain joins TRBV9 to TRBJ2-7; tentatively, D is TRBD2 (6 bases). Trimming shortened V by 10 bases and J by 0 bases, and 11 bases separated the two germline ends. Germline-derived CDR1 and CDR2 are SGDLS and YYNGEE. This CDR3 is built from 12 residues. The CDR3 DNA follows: TGTGCCCCTGCGGGGCCCTCCTACGAGCAGTACTTC. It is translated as CAPAGPSYEQYF.

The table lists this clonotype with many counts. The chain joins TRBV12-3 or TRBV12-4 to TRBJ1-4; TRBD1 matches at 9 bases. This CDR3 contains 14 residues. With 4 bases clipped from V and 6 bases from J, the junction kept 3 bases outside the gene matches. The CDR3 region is CASSSTGGHEKLFF. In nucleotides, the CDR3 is TGTGCCAGCAGTTCCACAGGGGGCCATGAAAAACTGTTTTTT.

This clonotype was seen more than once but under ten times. The CDR3 coding sequence is TGTGCCAGCAGCCGGGGATGGAACACTGAAGCTTTCTTT. It codes for CASSRGWNTEAFF. The rearrangement joins TRBV12-3 or TRBV12-4 to TRBJ1-1; D call uncertain. Trimming pared 6 bases from V and 1 base from J, leaving 9 bases between. CDR3 length: 13 residues.

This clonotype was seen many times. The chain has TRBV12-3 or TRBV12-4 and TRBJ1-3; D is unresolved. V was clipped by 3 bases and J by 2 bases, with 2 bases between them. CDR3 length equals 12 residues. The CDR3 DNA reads TGTGCCAGCAGTTTCGCTGGAAACACCATATATTTT. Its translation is CASSFAGNTIYF.

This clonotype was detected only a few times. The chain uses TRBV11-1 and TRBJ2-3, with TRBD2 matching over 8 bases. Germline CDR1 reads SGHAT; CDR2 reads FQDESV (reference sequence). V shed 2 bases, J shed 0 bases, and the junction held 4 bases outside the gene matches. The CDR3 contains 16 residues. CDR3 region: CASSLSASGSTDTQYF. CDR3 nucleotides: TGTGCCAGCAGCTTATCTGCTAGCGGGAGCACAGATACGCAGTATTTT.

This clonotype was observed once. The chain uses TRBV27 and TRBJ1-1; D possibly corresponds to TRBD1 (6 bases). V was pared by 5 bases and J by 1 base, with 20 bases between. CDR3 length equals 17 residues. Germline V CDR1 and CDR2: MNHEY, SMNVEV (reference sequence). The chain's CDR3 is CASSPQSWTARNTEAFF. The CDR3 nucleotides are TGTGCCAGCAGTCCCCAATCCTGGACAGCCAGGAACACTGAAGCTTTCTTT.

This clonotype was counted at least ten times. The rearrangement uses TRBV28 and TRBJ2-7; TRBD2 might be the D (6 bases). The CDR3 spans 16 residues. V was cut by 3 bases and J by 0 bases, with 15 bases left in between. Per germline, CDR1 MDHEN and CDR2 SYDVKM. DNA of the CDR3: TGTGCCAGCAGTTTCCTAATAGCGGTTAGCTCCTACGAGCAGTACTTC. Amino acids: CASSFLIAVSSYEQYF.

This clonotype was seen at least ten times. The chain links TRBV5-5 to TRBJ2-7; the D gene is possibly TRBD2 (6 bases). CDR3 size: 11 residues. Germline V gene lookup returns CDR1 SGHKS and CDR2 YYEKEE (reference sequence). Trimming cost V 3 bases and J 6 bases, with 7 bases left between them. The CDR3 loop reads CASSWRGEQYF. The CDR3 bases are TGTGCCAGCAGCTGGAGGGGCGAGCAGTACTTC.

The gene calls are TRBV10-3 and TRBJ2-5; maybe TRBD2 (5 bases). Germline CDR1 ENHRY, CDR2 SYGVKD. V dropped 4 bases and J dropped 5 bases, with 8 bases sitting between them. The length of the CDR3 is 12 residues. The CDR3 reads CAISARRETQYF. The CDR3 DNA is TGTGCCATCAGTGCCCGGAGGGAGACCCAGTACTTC.

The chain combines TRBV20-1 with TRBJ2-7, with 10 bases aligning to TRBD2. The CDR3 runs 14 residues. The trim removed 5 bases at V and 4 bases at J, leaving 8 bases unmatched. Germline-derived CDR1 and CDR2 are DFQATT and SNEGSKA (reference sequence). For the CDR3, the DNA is TGCAGTGCTTCCCCAGCGGGAGGGCTATACGAGCAGTACTTC. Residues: CSASPAGGLYEQYF.

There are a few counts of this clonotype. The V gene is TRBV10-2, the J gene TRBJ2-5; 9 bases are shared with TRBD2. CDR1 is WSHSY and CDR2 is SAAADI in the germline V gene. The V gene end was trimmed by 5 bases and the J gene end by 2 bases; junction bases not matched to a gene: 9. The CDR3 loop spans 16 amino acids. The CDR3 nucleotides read TGCGCCAGCAGTACATCTAGCGGGAAGGTTCAAGAGACCCAGTACTTC. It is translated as CASSTSSGKVQETQYF.

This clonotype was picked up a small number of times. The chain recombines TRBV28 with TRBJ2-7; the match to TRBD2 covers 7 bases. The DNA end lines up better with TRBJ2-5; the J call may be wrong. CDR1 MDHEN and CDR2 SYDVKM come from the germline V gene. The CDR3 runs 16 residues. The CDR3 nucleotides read TGTGCCAGCTGCCTTTCCGTCCTGGGAGGGGAGGAGACCCAGTACTTC. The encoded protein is CASCLSVLGGEETQYF.

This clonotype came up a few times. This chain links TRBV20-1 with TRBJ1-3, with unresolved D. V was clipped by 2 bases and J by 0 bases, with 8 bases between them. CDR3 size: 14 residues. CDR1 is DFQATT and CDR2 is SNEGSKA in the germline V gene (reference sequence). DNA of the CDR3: TGCAGTGCTAGAAGACTTTCCTCTGGAAACACCATATATTTT. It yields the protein CSARRLSSGNTIYF.

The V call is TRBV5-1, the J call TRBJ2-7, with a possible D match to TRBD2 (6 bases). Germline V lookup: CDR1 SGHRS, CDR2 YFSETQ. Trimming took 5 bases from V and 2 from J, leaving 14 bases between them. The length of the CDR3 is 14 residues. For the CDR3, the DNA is TGCGCCAGCAGGCCTGGGGCGGGGACCTACGAGCAGTACTTC. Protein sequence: CASRPGAGTYEQYF. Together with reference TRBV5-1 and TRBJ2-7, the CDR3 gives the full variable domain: KAGVTQTPRYLIKTRGQQVTLSCSPISGHRSVSWYQQTPGQGLQFLFEYFSETQRNKGNFPGRFSGRQFSNSRSEMNVSTLELGDSALYLCASRPGAGTYEQYFGPGTRLTVT.